A single T cell receptor beta chain is shown here with its context. Antigen specificity is unknown. The source of the sample is a study of T-cell memory formation after mild COVID-19. Whole-study context: Each donor largely had its own TCR clusters.

Findings of the study overall: Memory from before infection featured some responding clones, which suggests cross-reactive memory joined. The authors did not confirm SARS-CoV-2 specificity of second-wave clones peaking day 37.

TCRdb called the 5' RACE reads again in MiXCR, with one record for every CDR3 protein. The sample lists 450,000 to 650,000 distinct CDR3 sequences, around 17% occurring once. The sample comprised PBMCs or a T cell subset sorted from them (not recorded which). The TCR was taken from an adult woman who had mild COVID-19 (a few samples of this study predate the infection). Cell type and time point are not known.

CDR3 loop: CASSVAGFTDTQYF. The DNA for the CDR3 is TGTGCCAGCAGCGTGGCGGGATTCACAGATACGCAGTATTTT. The chain is built from TRBV6-1 and TRBJ2-3; TRBD2 is a possible D gene (6 bases). CDR1 and CDR2 (germline): MNHNS, SASEGT. This CDR3 comprises 14 residues. Trimming stripped 6 bases from V and 2 bases from J, with 12 bases between.